These 25 T cell receptor beta chains share one sample of origin, sequenced in a study of PD-L1 blockade in urothelial cancer. This sample's time point: pretreatment peripheral blood. The method was immunoSEQ multiplex PCR; TCRdb's version includes in-frame clones alone and lacks a portion of them. Among around 35,000 clones listed, 84% were seen once. The starting material was PBMCs, obtained around atezolizumab (anti-PD-L1) treatment. These receptor sequences come from a man in his fifties or sixties with urothelial cancer.

V is TRBV10-1 and J is TRBJ2-7, with 7 nucleotides matching TRBD2. The CDR3 extends over 15 amino acids. J was trimmed by 5 bases and V by 5 bases; bases with no gene match: 12. Germline CDR1 reads WNHNN; CDR2 reads SYGVQD (reference sequence). CDR3 coding DNA: TGCGCCAGCAGTCCGGCCCGGAGCGGGGTCCACGAGCAGTACTTC. This encodes CASSPARSGVHEQYF.

This clone was counted between two and nine times. The V and J genes are TRBV6-1 and TRBJ1-2; unclear D gene. The CDR3 has 15 amino acids. Germline V lookup: CDR1 MNHNS, CDR2 SASEGT. The ends were cut back, 7 bases at V and 2 bases at J, with 17 bases in the middle. The DNA of the CDR3 is TGTGCCAGCATCCTAAGCGGCATAGTCAACTATGGCTACACCTTC. Its translation: CASILSGIVNYGYTF.

This chain links TRBV27 with TRBJ2-7, with TRBD2 matching over 7 bases. Germline V gives CDR1 MNHEY, CDR2 SMNVEV (reference sequence). The V and J ends lost 5 bases and 3 bases, in that order; junction bases with no gene match: 10. The CDR3 runs to 15 residues. This CDR3 is CASSPRSSGYYEQYF. CDR3 bases: TGTGCCAGCAGTCCCCGGAGTAGCGGGTACTACGAGCAGTACTTC.

The chain employs TRBV20-1 and TRBJ1-2, with D perhaps TRBD1 (6 bases). Deletions cut 2 bases from V and 8 bases from J, with 9 bases between. The V gene's germline CDR1 is DFQATT and CDR2 SNEGSKA (reference sequence). This CDR3 has 11 amino acids. The CDR3 sequence: CSARQGKGYTF. CDR3 DNA: TGCAGTGCTAGACAGGGGAAAGGCTACACCTTC.

Points on this clone: Only one base separates this from a far larger clonotype, so it likely reflects a read error. Other DNA variants within this sample encode the same CDR3. The chain couples TRBV19 to TRBJ2-3; 7 positions match TRBD2. V lost 6 bases and J lost 1; bases outside the gene matches: 4. Germline V gene data show CDR1 as LNHDA and CDR2 as SQIVND (reference sequence). This CDR3 is 14 amino acids long. The CDR3 sequence: CASSRAGGTDTQYF. The CDR3 region has the DNA TGTGCCAGTAGCAGGGCGGGAGGCACAGATACGCAGTATTTT.

This clone was counted once. V is TRBV7-9 and J is TRBJ2-7; 10 nucleotides align to TRBD1. This CDR3 spans 16 amino acids. V was pared by 5 bases and J by 0 bases, with 7 bases of the junction left unmatched. Germline V gene lookup returns CDR1 SEHNR and CDR2 FQNEAQ (reference sequence). The CDR3 sequence: CASSPPGDRGSYEQYF. The CDR3 coding sequence is TGTGCCAGCAGCCCACCTGGGGACAGGGGCTCCTACGAGCAGTACTTC.

The chain carries TRBV25-1 and TRBJ2-7; D uncertain. CDR3 length equals 12 residues. V lost 5 bases and J lost 3, with 8 bases in between. Germline CDR1 reads MGHDK; CDR2 reads SYGVNS. CDR3 bases: TGTGCCAGCAGTAGACACGGCTACGAGCAGTACTTC. Protein product: CASSRHGYEQYF.

The gene calls are TRBV11-2 and TRBJ1-2; the match to TRBD1 covers 8 bases. CDR1 and CDR2 (germline): SGHAT, FQNNGV. Trimming took 7 bases from V and 0 from J; bases not matched to a gene: 10. This CDR3 has 16 residues. CDR3 nucleotide sequence: TGTGCCAGCACCCGGACAGGGAAATCCTCTAACTATGGCTACACCTTC. Translation gives CASTRTGKSSNYGYTF.

The count of this clone is one. The CDR3 DNA reads as TGCGCCAGCAGCCAAGTGGGCAGGGACACTGAAGCTTTCTTT. Protein product: CASSQVGRDTEAFF. The chain has TRBV4-3 and TRBJ1-1; perhaps TRBD1 as D (5 bases). CDR1 and CDR2 (germline): LGHNA, YSLEER. Trimming stripped 1 base from V and 3 bases from J, with 9 bases between. This CDR3 is built from 14 residues.

This chain links TRBV7-9 with TRBJ2-3; D is possibly TRBD1 (5 bases). CDR1 and CDR2 (germline): SEHNR, FQNEAQ (reference sequence). There are 14 residues in the CDR3. Trimming removed 6 bases from V and 0 bases from J, with 10 bases in between. CDR3 nucleotides: TGTGCCAGCAGGAGGACACCTAGCACAGATACGCAGTATTTT. It specifies CASRRTPSTDTQYF.

The V gene is TRBV5-1, the J gene TRBJ2-2, with D possibly matching TRBD1 (6 bases). CDR3 size: 15 residues. The germline V gene encodes CDR1 SGHRS and CDR2 YFSETQ. The V end lost 4 bases, the J end lost 0 bases, and 10 bases lay between the germline ends. In DNA form, the CDR3 reads TGCGCCAGCAGCCGAGGGGGTACGAACACCGGGGAGCTGTTTTTT. It specifies CASSRGGTNTGELFF. The whole variable domain, remainder taken from reference TRBV5-1 and TRBJ2-2, is KAGVTQTPRYLIKTRGQQVTLSCSPISGHRSVSWYQQTPGQGLQFLFEYFSETQRNKGNFPGRFSGRQFSNSRSEMNVSTLELGDSALYLCASSRGGTNTGELFFGEGSRLTVL.

The genes are TRBV7-9 and TRBJ2-3; D not certain. CDR1 is SEHNR and CDR2 is FQNEAQ in the germline V gene (reference sequence). The CDR3 extends over 13 amino acids. The ends were cut back, 1 base at V and 4 bases at J, with 6 bases in the middle. The CDR3 DNA reads TGTGCCAGCAGCTTAGGAGGTGCAGATACGCAGTATTTT. It translates to CASSLGGADTQYF.

The chain couples TRBV5-8 to TRBJ2-5; D is perhaps TRBD2 (5 bases). CDR1 and CDR2 (germline): SGHTS, YDEGEE. The CDR3 covers 14 residues. Trimming removed 2 bases at V and 1 base at J, with 9 bases between. The CDR3 region is CASSLGLRQETQYF. The CDR3 DNA sequence: TGTGCCAGCAGCTTAGGACTCCGCCAAGAGACCCAGTACTTC.

The chain's CDR3 is CASTNLNRDEQFF. The DNA of the CDR3 is TGTGCCAGCACCAACCTCAACCGAGATGAGCAGTTCTTC. This chain links TRBV28 with TRBJ2-1, with D unresolved. CDR1 and CDR2 from the germline V gene are MDHEN and SYDVKM. V lost 7 bases and J 8 bases, leaving 15 bases between the germline ends. The CDR3 runs 13 residues.

This clone was recorded only once. The V call is TRBV29-1, the J call TRBJ2-7; D ambiguous. This CDR3 comprises 8 residues. In germline, CDR1 is SQVTM, CDR2 ANQGSEA. V was clipped by 7 bases and J by 6 bases, with 4 bases between them. CDR3 bases: TGCAGCGACACCGAGCAGTACTTC. Protein: CSDTEQYF.

The chain links TRBV5-4 to TRBJ2-7, with D perhaps TRBD2 (5 bases). The germline gives CDR1 SGHNT, CDR2 YYREEE (reference sequence). The CDR3 contains 12 residues. Trimming removed 4 bases at V and 8 bases at J, with 13 bases between. CDR3 residues: CASSAIGSKQYF. DNA for the CDR3: TGTGCCAGCAGCGCCATTGGGAGTAAGCAGTACTTC.

This chain joins TRBV9 and TRBJ2-1; 13 positions match TRBD2. V shed 4 bases, J shed 10 bases, and the junction held 11 bases outside the gene matches. Per germline, CDR1 SGDLS and CDR2 YYNGEE. The CDR3 spans 16 residues. CDR3 nucleotides: TGTGCCAGCAGCCCCCTAGGGACTAGCGGGAAAAGAGAGCAGTTCTTC. Residues: CASSPLGTSGKREQFF.

This clone was counted a few times. The V call is TRBV20-1, the J call TRBJ1-1, with TRBD1 as a possible D gene (5 bases). Germline V lookup: CDR1 DFQATT, CDR2 SNEGSKA (reference sequence). This CDR3 contains 11 residues. V shed 5 bases and J shed 9 bases, with 13 bases lying between them. The CDR3 reads CSALDRAKAFF. The CDR3, as DNA: TGCAGTGCTCTCGACAGAGCAAAAGCTTTCTTT.

The V call is TRBV9, the J call TRBJ1-3; maybe TRBD1 (6 bases). The CDR3 runs to 14 residues. Trimming took 0 bases from V and 3 from J, leaving 7 bases between them. Germline V lookup: CDR1 SGDLS, CDR2 YYNGEE. CDR3 residues: CASSVAQGGNTIYF. The DNA for the CDR3 is TGTGCCAGCAGCGTAGCACAGGGTGGAAACACCATATATTTT.

This clone was seen a few times. The chain links TRBV7-2 to TRBJ2-7; 16 bases match TRBD2. V shed 4 bases, J shed 10 bases, and the junction held 7 bases outside the gene matches. Germline V gene lookup returns CDR1 SGHTA and CDR2 FQGNSA. The length of the CDR3 is 15 residues. The CDR3 nucleotides read TGTGCCAGCAGCTCCGGGACTAGCGGGAGGGCAAAACAGTACTTC. Its protein product is CASSSGTSGRAKQYF. Together with reference TRBV7-2 and TRBJ2-7, the CDR3 gives the full variable domain: GAGVSQSPSNKVTEKGKDVELRCDPISGHTALYWYRQSLGQGLEFLIYFQGNSAPDKSGLPSDRFSAERTGGSVSTLTIQRTQQEDSAVYLCASSSGTSGRAKQYFGPGTRLTVT.

The CDR3 nucleotides read TGTGCCAGCAGACCTCAACTAGGCAGCGAGCAGTACTTC. This gives the protein CASRPQLGSEQYF. This chain links TRBV6-5 with TRBJ2-7; D possibly corresponds to TRBD2 (5 bases). Looked up from germline, CDR1 is MNHEY and CDR2 is SVGAGI. V was cut by 6 bases and J by 6 bases, with 15 bases left in between. The CDR3 is 13 amino acids.

The chain joins TRBV30 to TRBJ2-7; TRBD2 is a possible D gene (6 bases). V shed 2 bases and J shed 6 bases, with 11 bases lying between them. This CDR3 comprises 12 residues. Germline CDR1 and CDR2: GTSNPN and SVGIG (reference sequence). The CDR3 DNA reads TGTGCCTGGAGTACGCAGGGACTCGAGCAGTACTTC. It encodes CAWSTQGLEQYF.

This chain links TRBV5-4 with TRBJ1-2; 7 bases line up with TRBD1. Trimming at V came to 0 bases and at J to 12 bases, leaving 5 bases not matched to a gene. This CDR3 is 12 amino acids long. The V gene's germline CDR1 is SGHNT and CDR2 YYREEE (reference sequence). CDR3 residues: CASSLDRGDNTF. The CDR3 DNA follows: TGTGCCAGCAGCTTGGACAGGGGCGACAACACCTTC. The whole variable domain, remainder taken from reference TRBV5-4 and TRBJ1-2, is ETGVTQSPTHLIKTRGQQVTLRCSSQSGHNTVSWYQQALGQGPQFIFQYYREEENGRGNFPPRFSGLQFPNYSSELNVNALELDDSALYLCASSLDRGDNTFGSGTRLTVV.

The sample holds a few counts of this clone. V and J are TRBV4-1 and TRBJ2-1; 10 bases line up with TRBD1. This CDR3 has 15 residues. Germline CDR1 reads MGHRA; CDR2 reads YSYEKL. J lost 7 bases, V lost 1 base, and 4 bases had no gene match. In DNA form, the CDR3 reads TGCGCCAGCAGCCAAGGACAGGGGGCGTGGAATGAGCAGTTCTTC. Its protein is CASSQGQGAWNEQFF.

This clone was seen only once. The chain employs TRBV11-2 and TRBJ2-1; D might be TRBD2 (5 bases). The germline V and J ends were trimmed by 3 bases and 3 bases, with 12 bases remaining between them. CDR3 length: 15 amino acids. From germline, CDR1 is SGHAT and CDR2 FQNNGV. The CDR3 coding sequence is TGTGCCAGCAGCTTCGGGGTTCCCAGCTACAATGAGCAGTTCTTC. The encoded protein is CASSFGVPSYNEQFF.